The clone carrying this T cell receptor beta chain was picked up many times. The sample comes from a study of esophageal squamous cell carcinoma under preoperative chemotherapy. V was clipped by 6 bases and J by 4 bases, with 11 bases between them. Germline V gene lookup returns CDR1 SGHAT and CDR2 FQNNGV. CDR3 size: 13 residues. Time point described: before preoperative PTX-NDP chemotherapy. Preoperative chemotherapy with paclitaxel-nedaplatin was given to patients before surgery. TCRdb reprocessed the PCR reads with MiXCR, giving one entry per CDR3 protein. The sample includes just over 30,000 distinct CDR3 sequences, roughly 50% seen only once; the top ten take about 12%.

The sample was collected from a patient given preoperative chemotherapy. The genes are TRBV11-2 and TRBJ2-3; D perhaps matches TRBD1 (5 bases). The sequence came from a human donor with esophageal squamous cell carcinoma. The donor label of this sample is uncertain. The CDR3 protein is CASSQAGPDTQYF. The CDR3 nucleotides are TGTGCCAGCAGTCAGGCAGGGCCAGATACGCAGTATTTT.